The rows below give T cell receptor beta chains drawn from one sample of a study of blood T cell repertoires in COVID-19. Profiling relied on immunoSEQ multiplex PCR, and the TCRdb table lists in-frame clones only, not all of them. The sample contains about 140,000 clones, roughly 82% of which appear only once. The source material was peripheral blood. The receptors here all came from a man aged 55 to 70 with active or convalescent COVID-19. CDR3s include the opening cysteine and the closing phenylalanine or tryptophan. D genes are given only for firm matches. Clone size appears in some rows only: once, few, many, or a class for an expanded clone.

D,V,J,size,DNA,CDR3
NA,TRBV19,TRBJ2-1,NA,TGTGCCAGTAGTATAGATTCCAGCTACAATGAGCAGTTCTTC,CASSIDSSYNEQFF
NA,TRBV7-2,TRBJ2-3,NA,TGTGCCAGCAGCTTAGGGACACTTAGCACAGATACGCAGTATTTT,CASSLGTLSTDTQYF
TRBD1,TRBV7-8,TRBJ2-1,NA,TGTGCCAGCAGCTCCCCAAGGCGGGACAGGGAGGACAATGAGCAGTTCTTC,CASSSPRRDREDNEQFF
NA,TRBV5-1,TRBJ1-6,NA,TGCGCCAGCAGCTTGGGGCCGACAGTCAATAATTCACCCCTCCACTTT,CASSLGPTVNNSPLHF
TRBD1,TRBV6-5,TRBJ1-2,NA,TGTGCCAGCAGTTACACCGGACAGGGAGTCGGCTACACCTTC,CASSYTGQGVGYTF
TRBD2,TRBV6-2/TRBV6-3,TRBJ2-1,NA,TGTGCCAGCAGTTACGTACAACTAGCGGGGGGTCCGAATGAGCAGTTCTTC,CASSYVQLAGGPNEQFF
NA,TRBV27,TRBJ1-2,NA,TGTGCCAGCGGCTTCGGGGACTATGGCTACACCTTC,CASGFGDYGYTF
TRBD1,TRBV6-5,TRBJ1-2,NA,TGTGCCAGCAGTACAGGGGGGGTCGGCTACACCTTC,CASSTGGVGYTF
NA,TRBV7-2,TRBJ1-1,once,TGTGCCAGCAGCCTAGAGTACATGAACACTGAAGCTTTCTTT,CASSLEYMNTEAFF
TRBD1,TRBV5-1,TRBJ2-3,NA,TGCGCCAGCAGCTTGGGAACAGGGGCGAGCACAGATACGCAGTATTTT,CASSLGTGASTDTQYF
TRBD2,TRBV6-6,TRBJ2-2,NA,TGTGCCAGCAGTTCCTTGGGGGGGACCGGGGAGCTGTTTTTT,CASSSLGGTGELFF
NA,TRBV18,TRBJ2-6,NA,TGTGCCAGCTCACCACGGAACCCGCGGGGCGCTGGGGCCAACGTCCTGACTTTC,CASSPRNPRGAGANVLTF
NA,TRBV7-9,TRBJ1-5,NA,TGTGCCAGCAGCTTCGGTTTAGGCAATCAGCCCCAGCATTTT,CASSFGLGNQPQHF
NA,TRBV6-5,TRBJ1-6,NA,TGTGCCAGCAGGACAAGAGGGGGTTCACCCCTCCACTTT,CASRTRGGSPLHF
TRBD2,TRBV5-1,TRBJ2-5,NA,TGCGCCAGCAGCACCCGAAGCGGGGGGTTGTGGGAGACCCAGTACTTC,CASSTRSGGLWETQYF
NA,TRBV13,TRBJ1-1,NA,TGTGCCAGCAGCTTAGGGGAGGCAGGAGGAGCTTTCTTT,CASSLGEAGGAFF
NA,TRBV18,TRBJ1-1,NA,TGTGCCAGCTCCCCCGACGGAGGTTACATGAACACTGAAGCTTTCTTT,CASSPDGGYMNTEAFF
NA,TRBV7-9,TRBJ2-7,NA,TGTGCCAGCAGCTGGCAGGGCGCCTACGAGCAGTACTTC,CASSWQGAYEQYF
TRBD1,TRBV2,TRBJ2-2,NA,TGTGCCAGCAGTGTTTGGGACAGGAGGAACACCGGGGAGCTGTTTTTT,CASSVWDRRNTGELFF